The T cell receptor (beta chain) described here comes from a study of Graves' ophthalmopathy and Graves' hyperthyroidism. This clonotype was seen ten or more times. The target antigen is unknown. This may be a read error: a much more frequent sequence differs by one nucleotide. V lost 6 bases, J lost 1 base, and 3 bases lay in between. The CDR3 runs 11 residues. CDR1 is MNHEY, CDR2 SVGAGI, per germline. RNA transcripts provided the template for amplifying TCR beta CDR3 regions. An initial RT-PCR round employing HTBI primers preceded a second-round multiplex PCR. MiXCR was run by TCRdb on the multiplex PCR reads, yielding one entry per CDR3 protein. The table has over 650,000 distinct CDR3 sequences, under 50% seen once. Ophthalmopathy cases showed moderate-to-severe activity, scoring CAS ≥3 and NOSPECS ≥4, with duration under 3 months. Study-level findings and limits: With a specificity of around 77% and a sensitivity of more than 65%, the model predicted ophthalmopathy progression. Blood also carried most expanded thyroid clonotypes exceeding 0.001 frequency.

The sequence came from an adult man with Graves' ophthalmopathy. Input material: peripheral blood. The chain carries TRBV6-5 and TRBJ1-1; D gene uncertain. Here the CDR3 reads CASRQNTEAFF. The DNA for the CDR3 is TGTGCCAGCAGGCAGAACACTGAAGCTTTCTTT.